This entry is about one TCR beta chain. Its antigen is currently unknown. Whereas donors were nominally healthy upon sampling, unrecorded immune exposures were probable. 13 Jbeta primers and 60 Vbeta primers were used for the PCR. Data came from immunoSEQ multiplex PCR; TCRdb stores just in-frame clones and leaves some out. The data hold fewer than 200,000 clones, with about three quarters observed a single time. CDR1 and CDR2 from the germline V gene are SGHRS and YFSETQ. J was trimmed by 3 bases and V by 4 bases; bases with no gene match: 12. The CDR3 is made up of 17 amino acids. The data belong to a study of cytomegalovirus exposure and HLA in healthy donors. Whole-study findings and limits: A few of the chains that were CMV-associated were confirmed in vitro to be specific for CMV antigens.

The chain joins TRBV5-1 to TRBJ2-1; 8 nucleotides match TRBD2. Material for sequencing was PBMCs. This TCR was recovered from a girl under 18 in good health and CMV-seronegative. CDR3 DNA sequence: TGCGCCAGCAGCCCGGCCGTCGGGGGGGCCGGCTACAATGAGCAGTTCTTC. It specifies CASSPAVGGAGYNEQFF.